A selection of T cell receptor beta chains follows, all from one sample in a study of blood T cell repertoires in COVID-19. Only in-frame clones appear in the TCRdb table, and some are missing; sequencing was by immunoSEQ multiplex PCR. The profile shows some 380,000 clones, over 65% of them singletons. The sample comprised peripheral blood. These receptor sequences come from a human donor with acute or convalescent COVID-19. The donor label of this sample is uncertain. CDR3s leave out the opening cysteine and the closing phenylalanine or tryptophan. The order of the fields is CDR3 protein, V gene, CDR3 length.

CDR3 protein: ASSPASTGSGYGYT
V gene: TRBV18
CDR3 length: 14

CDR3 protein: ASSGTGAPGYGYT
V gene: TRBV5-6
CDR3 length: 13

CDR3 protein: ATSSTIQETQY
V gene: TRBV10-3
CDR3 length: 11

CDR3 protein: ASSGDSSTQH
V gene: TRBV6-6
CDR3 length: 10

CDR3 protein: AISEQVNTEAF
V gene: TRBV10-3
CDR3 length: 11

CDR3 protein: ASSRGRGDPQH
V gene: TRBV19
CDR3 length: 11

CDR3 protein: ASSQARDRGYGYT
V gene: TRBV4-1
CDR3 length: 13

CDR3 protein: ASSLTSGGANTQY
V gene: TRBV7-9
CDR3 length: 13

CDR3 protein: ASKRGTRYGYT
V gene: TRBV2
CDR3 length: 11

CDR3 protein: ASSRTAYEQY
V gene: TRBV18
CDR3 length: 10

CDR3 protein: ASSQDNGRNEKLF
V gene: TRBV4-1
CDR3 length: 13

CDR3 protein: ASSPTSGGAKNIQY
V gene: TRBV28
CDR3 length: 14

CDR3 protein: ASSNYEQY
V gene: TRBV5-8
CDR3 length: 8

CDR3 protein: ASSLPGTGDFYGYT
V gene: TRBV5-6
CDR3 length: 14

CDR3 protein: ASSQDSAYSGRRTEQF
V gene: TRBV4-2
CDR3 length: 16

CDR3 protein: ASSEDSLSTDTQY
V gene: TRBV2
CDR3 length: 13

CDR3 protein: AWSLEGGASGNTIY
V gene: TRBV30
CDR3 length: 14

CDR3 protein: ASSKTTNTGELF
V gene: TRBV6-5
CDR3 length: 12

CDR3 protein: ASSDRFSGNTIY
V gene: TRBV6-1
CDR3 length: 12

CDR3 protein: ASSPSNRGPNSPLH
V gene: TRBV18
CDR3 length: 14

CDR3 protein: ASSLTQTGPSGNTIY
V gene: TRBV7-6
CDR3 length: 15

CDR3 protein: ASSPRGAGGPQDTQY
V gene: TRBV2
CDR3 length: 15

CDR3 protein: ASSPRGTRGLGETQY
V gene: TRBV7-9
CDR3 length: 15

CDR3 protein: AISDLKGTTGKNSLNTEAF
V gene: TRBV10-3
CDR3 length: 19

CDR3 protein: ASSLTSGYFTYEQY
V gene: TRBV5-1
CDR3 length: 14

CDR3 protein: ASSFTGLAGEYTYEQY
V gene: TRBV7-2
CDR3 length: 16

CDR3 protein: TAGVAGGYT
V gene: TRBV29-1
CDR3 length: 9

CDR3 protein: ASSIDPREGAF
V gene: TRBV19
CDR3 length: 11

CDR3 protein: ASSLAKLAGGNEQF
V gene: TRBV5-8
CDR3 length: 14

CDR3 protein: ASSYSGVSNQPQH
V gene: TRBV6-5
CDR3 length: 13

CDR3 protein: ASSIRDFNTGELF
V gene: TRBV19
CDR3 length: 13

CDR3 protein: ATSRDFRTGGGNTIY
V gene: TRBV15
CDR3 length: 15

CDR3 protein: ASNKPGQGALGMGYT
V gene: TRBV10-2
CDR3 length: 15

CDR3 protein: ASGETGALRKLF
V gene: TRBV27
CDR3 length: 12

CDR3 protein: ASSYILTGYEQY
V gene: TRBV5-5
CDR3 length: 12

CDR3 protein: ASRVDRSEKLF
V gene: TRBV2
CDR3 length: 11

CDR3 protein: ASSQATTGIRGTIY
V gene: TRBV9
CDR3 length: 14

CDR3 protein: ASSRRGIPYGYT
V gene: TRBV7-9
CDR3 length: 12

CDR3 protein: ASTPGTRSSYEQY
V gene: TRBV6-5
CDR3 length: 13

CDR3 protein: ASSLGGTFNQPQH
V gene: TRBV11-2
CDR3 length: 13

CDR3 protein: ASSYPGTSAVNEQF
V gene: TRBV6-6
CDR3 length: 14

CDR3 protein: ASSLSAGTGWYNEQF
V gene: TRBV5-1
CDR3 length: 15

CDR3 protein: ASRPYTGGTEAF
V gene: TRBV5-1
CDR3 length: 12